Presented here are 15 T cell receptor beta chains from one specimen sequenced in a study of CD8 T cells in Susac syndrome. With random hexamers, about 0.45 to 1 ug RNA was reverse transcribed. A single record per CDR3 protein comes from TCRdb applying MiXCR to the immunoSEQ multiplex PCR reads. The profile shows roughly 120,000 distinct CDR3 sequences, around 95% of them singletons. Sequencing was done on a sample of CD4+ T cells from PBMCs. The origin of the receptors is a human donor in good health.

The rearrangement joins TRBV7-9 to TRBJ2-7, with TRBD2 matching 9 bases. The CDR3 has 16 residues. Germline CDR1 is SEHNR and CDR2 is FQNEAQ (reference sequence). V shed 5 bases, J shed 6 bases, and the junction held 14 bases outside the gene matches. Here the CDR3 reads CASSPPGTSSSSEQYF. In DNA, the CDR3 is TGTGCCAGCAGCCCGCCCGGGACTAGCAGTTCGAGCGAGCAGTACTTC.

The chain's CDR3 is CASRTEGAGEAFF. CDR3 sequence (DNA): TGCGCCAGCAGGACTGAGGGGGCTGGTGAAGCTTTCTTT. The gene calls are TRBV5-1 and TRBJ1-1; 7 bases fit TRBD1. V gave up 5 bases and J gave up 7 bases; unmatched junction bases: 8. CDR3 length: 13 residues. CDR1 and CDR2 from the germline V gene are SGHRS and YFSETQ.

The chain recombines TRBV5-1 with TRBJ2-1, with 8 bases identical to TRBD2. This CDR3 contains 16 residues. Germline CDR1 is SGHRS and CDR2 is YFSETQ. J lost 4 bases, V lost 4 bases, and 10 bases had no gene match. The CDR3, as DNA: TGCGCCAGCAGCGTATCTCTAGCGGGTGGGTACAATGAGCAGTTCTTC. Its translation is CASSVSLAGGYNEQFF.

V and J are TRBV7-9 and TRBJ1-2; 7 nucleotides match TRBD1. The germline gives CDR1 SEHNR, CDR2 FQNEAQ (reference sequence). The V segment lost 1 base and the J segment 3 bases; nucleotides outside the gene matches: 2. The length of the CDR3 is 14 residues. CDR3 sequence: CASSLGGQYYGYTF. The DNA of the CDR3 is TGTGCCAGCAGCTTAGGGGGACAGTACTATGGCTACACCTTC. Together with reference TRBV7-9 and TRBJ1-2, the CDR3 gives the full variable domain: DTGVSQNPRHKITKRGQNVTFRCDPISEHNRLYWYRQTLGQGPEFLTYFQNEAQLEKSRLLSDRFSAERPKGSFSTLEIQRTEQGDSAMYLCASSLGGQYYGYTFGSGTRLTVV.

The chain uses TRBV6-6 and TRBJ2-1; 11 bases fit TRBD2. V lost 4 bases, J lost 15 bases, and 5 bases stayed unmatched. The CDR3 sequence is 12 residues long. Germline V gene sequence: CDR1 MNHNY, CDR2 SVGAGI (reference sequence). The CDR3 region is CASSSTSGTAFF. The CDR3 nucleotides are TGTGCCAGCAGTTCGACTAGCGGGACGGCGTTCTTC.

The chain uses TRBV19 and TRBJ2-7; 7 bases align to TRBD1. V trimming: 6 bases; J trimming: 3 bases; junction bases outside the gene matches: 2. Germline values: CDR1 LNHDA, CDR2 SQIVND (reference sequence). The CDR3 totals 12 residues. CDR3 in amino acids: CASRGQFYEQYF. CDR3 in DNA: TGTGCCAGTAGGGGACAGTTCTACGAGCAGTACTTC.

The CDR3, as DNA: TGTGCCAGTAGTCTAGGGGGCAGGGGGGATCAGCCCCAGCATTTT. Protein sequence: CASSLGGRGDQPQHF. This chain uses TRBV19 with TRBJ1-5; TRBD1 aligns across 7 bases. Per the germline V gene, CDR1 is LNHDA and CDR2 is SQIVND (reference sequence). J was trimmed by 5 bases and V by 5 bases; bases with no gene match: 9. The CDR3 is 15 amino acids.

J is TRBJ2-1 and V is TRBV30, with 16 bases matching TRBD2. Per the germline V gene, CDR1 is GTSNPN and CDR2 is SVGIG (reference sequence). V trimming: 2 bases; J trimming: 7 bases; junction bases outside the gene matches: 8. This CDR3 comprises 17 residues. The CDR3 loop is CAWSWGLAGGPGNEQFF. The CDR3 DNA is TGTGCCTGGAGTTGGGGACTAGCGGGAGGGCCAGGTAATGAGCAGTTCTTC.

This clonotype has only one observation. The chain links TRBV3-1 to TRBJ1-3; no clear D. CDR3 length equals 14 residues. The V gene's germline CDR1 is LGHDT and CDR2 YNNKEL (reference sequence). The V and J ends lost 8 bases and 2 bases respectively, with 13 bases between them. The CDR3 coding sequence is TGTGCCAGCCGTTCGGACGGCGCTGGAAACACCATATATTTT. It yields the protein CASRSDGAGNTIYF.

The chain is built from TRBV12-3 or TRBV12-4 and TRBJ1-1; no definite D call. The V and J ends lost 3 bases and 0 bases respectively, with 14 bases between them. This CDR3 spans 16 amino acids. In DNA form, the CDR3 reads TGTGCCAGCAGTTTTGACGAGGTTTTTATGAACACTGAAGCTTTCTTT. Translating it yields CASSFDEVFMNTEAFF.

CDR3 coding DNA: TGTGCCAGCAGCTTACGGCCGGGAGGCTACGAGCAGTACTTC. Protein: CASSLRPGGYEQYF. The chain is built from TRBV7-8 and TRBJ2-7; 7 bases map to TRBD2. Germline V gene sequence: CDR1 SGHVS, CDR2 FQNEAQ. The CDR3 loop spans 14 amino acids. V lost 2 bases, J lost 3 bases, and 4 bases stayed unmatched.

The genes are TRBV5-4 and TRBJ1-1; D uncertain. Germline V gene data show CDR1 as SGHNT and CDR2 as YYREEE (reference sequence). Trimming removed 2 bases at V and 6 bases at J, with 14 bases between. The CDR3 runs 14 residues. The CDR3 coding sequence is TGTGCCAGCAGCTTTTTATTGACGGTCTCTGAAGCTTTCTTT. Encoded protein: CASSFLLTVSEAFF.

J is TRBJ2-3 and V is TRBV7-2, with unresolved D. This CDR3 is built from 12 residues. Trimming shortened V by 4 bases and J by 6 bases, and 8 bases separated the two germline ends. Germline CDR1 is SGHTA and CDR2 is FQGNSA. This chain's CDR3 is CASSSNLDTQYF. CDR3 nucleotide sequence: TGTGCCAGCAGCTCCAATTTGGATACGCAGTATTTT. Full variable domain (rest looked up from reference TRBV7-2 and TRBJ2-3): GAGVSQSPSNKVTEKGKDVELRCDPISGHTALYWYRQSLGQGLEFLIYFQGNSAPDKSGLPSDRFSAERTGGSVSTLTIQRTQQEDSAVYLCASSSNLDTQYFGPGTRLTVL.

The chain is built from TRBV7-9 and TRBJ2-3; D call uncertain. V gave up 3 bases and J gave up 2 bases, with 12 bases separating them. The CDR3 runs to 15 residues. Germline V gives CDR1 SEHNR, CDR2 FQNEAQ (reference sequence). The DNA for the CDR3 is TGTGCCAGCAGCTTTGCCACGCCAGCCACAGATACGCAGTATTTT. Its translation is CASSFATPATDTQYF. The full variable domain, rest sourced from reference TRBV7-9 and TRBJ2-3, is DTGVSQNPRHKITKRGQNVTFRCDPISEHNRLYWYRQTLGQGPEFLTYFQNEAQLEKSRLLSDRFSAERPKGSFSTLEIQRTEQGDSAMYLCASSFATPATDTQYFGPGTRLTVL.

The chain links TRBV7-2 to TRBJ1-1; 7 bases are shared with TRBD1. CDR1 is SGHTA and CDR2 is FQGNSA in the germline V gene. The V segment lost 4 bases and the J segment 1 base; nucleotides outside the gene matches: 0. This CDR3 region has 13 residues. The CDR3 spells CASSWDRNTEAFF. The CDR3 DNA reads TGTGCCAGCAGCTGGGACAGGAACACTGAAGCTTTCTTT.